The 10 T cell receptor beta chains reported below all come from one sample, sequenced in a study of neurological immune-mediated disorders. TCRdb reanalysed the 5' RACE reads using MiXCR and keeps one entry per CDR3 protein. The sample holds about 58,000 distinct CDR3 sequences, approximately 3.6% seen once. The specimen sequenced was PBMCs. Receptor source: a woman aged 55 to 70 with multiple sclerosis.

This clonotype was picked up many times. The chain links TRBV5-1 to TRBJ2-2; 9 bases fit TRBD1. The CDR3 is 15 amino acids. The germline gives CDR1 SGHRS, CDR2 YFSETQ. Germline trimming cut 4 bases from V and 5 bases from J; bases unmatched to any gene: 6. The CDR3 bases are TGCGCCAGCAGCCGGACAGGGGAGATGACCGGGGAGCTGTTTTTT. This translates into CASSRTGEMTGELFF.

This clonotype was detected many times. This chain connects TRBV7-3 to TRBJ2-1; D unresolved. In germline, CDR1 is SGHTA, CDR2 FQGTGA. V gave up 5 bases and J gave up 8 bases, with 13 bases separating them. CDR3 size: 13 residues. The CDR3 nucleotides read TGTGCCAGCAGCCCTCCCCAATCCGATGAGCAGTTCTTC. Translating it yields CASSPPQSDEQFF.

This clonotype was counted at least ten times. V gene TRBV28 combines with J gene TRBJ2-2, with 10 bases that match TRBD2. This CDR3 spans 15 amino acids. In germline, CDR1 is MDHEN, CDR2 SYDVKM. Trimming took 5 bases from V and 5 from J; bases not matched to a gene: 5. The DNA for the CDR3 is TGTGCCAGCAGTCGTATAGCGGGAGGAACCGGGGAGCTGTTTTTT. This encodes CASSRIAGGTGELFF.

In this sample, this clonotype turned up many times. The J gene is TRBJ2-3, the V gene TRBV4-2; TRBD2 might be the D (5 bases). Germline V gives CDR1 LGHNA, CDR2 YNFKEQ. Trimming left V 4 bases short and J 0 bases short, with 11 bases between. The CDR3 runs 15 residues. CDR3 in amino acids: CASSPNGGSTDTQYF. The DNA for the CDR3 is TGTGCCAGCAGCCCGAACGGAGGTAGCACAGATACGCAGTATTTT.

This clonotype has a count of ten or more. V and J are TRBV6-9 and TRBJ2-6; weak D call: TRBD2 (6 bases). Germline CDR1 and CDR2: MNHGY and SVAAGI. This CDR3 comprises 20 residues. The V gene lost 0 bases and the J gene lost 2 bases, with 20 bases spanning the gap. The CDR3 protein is CASSYSVSGRSTPGANVLTF. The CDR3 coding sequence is TGTGCCAGCAGTTATTCGGTGTCAGGGAGGTCCACCCCTGGGGCCAACGTCCTGACTTTC.

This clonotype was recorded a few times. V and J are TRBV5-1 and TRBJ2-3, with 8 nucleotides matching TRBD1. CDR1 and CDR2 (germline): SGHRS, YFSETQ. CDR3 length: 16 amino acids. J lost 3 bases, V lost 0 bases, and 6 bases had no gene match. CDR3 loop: CASSLGTGKGTDTQYF. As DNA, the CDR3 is TGCGCCAGCAGCTTGGGGACAGGGAAGGGAACAGATACGCAGTATTTT. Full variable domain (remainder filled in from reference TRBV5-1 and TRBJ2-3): KAGVTQTPRYLIKTRGQQVTLSCSPISGHRSVSWYQQTPGQGLQFLFEYFSETQRNKGNFPGRFSGRQFSNSRSEMNVSTLELGDSALYLCASSLGTGKGTDTQYFGPGTRLTVL.

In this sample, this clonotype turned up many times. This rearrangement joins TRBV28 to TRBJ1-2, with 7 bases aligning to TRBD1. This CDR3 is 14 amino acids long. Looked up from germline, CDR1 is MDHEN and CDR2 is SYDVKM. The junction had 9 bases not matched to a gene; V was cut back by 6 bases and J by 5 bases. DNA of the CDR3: TGTGCCAGCAGACGTGGACAGGTGGGATATGGCTACACCTTC. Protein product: CASRRGQVGYGYTF.

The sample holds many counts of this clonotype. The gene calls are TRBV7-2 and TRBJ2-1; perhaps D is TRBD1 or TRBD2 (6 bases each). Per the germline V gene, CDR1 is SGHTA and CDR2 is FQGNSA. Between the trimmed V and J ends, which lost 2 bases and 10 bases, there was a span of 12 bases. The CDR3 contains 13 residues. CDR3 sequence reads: CASSLSGAREQFF. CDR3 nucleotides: TGTGCCAGCAGCTTATCGGGGGCCCGGGAGCAGTTCTTC.

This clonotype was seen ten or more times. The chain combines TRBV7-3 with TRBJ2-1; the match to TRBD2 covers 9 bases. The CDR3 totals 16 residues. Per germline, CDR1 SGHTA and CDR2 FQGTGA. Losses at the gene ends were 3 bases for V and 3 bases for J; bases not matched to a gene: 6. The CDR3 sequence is CASSLQAGGLYNEQFF. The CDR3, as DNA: TGTGCCAGCAGCTTGCAAGCGGGGGGCCTCTACAATGAGCAGTTCTTC.

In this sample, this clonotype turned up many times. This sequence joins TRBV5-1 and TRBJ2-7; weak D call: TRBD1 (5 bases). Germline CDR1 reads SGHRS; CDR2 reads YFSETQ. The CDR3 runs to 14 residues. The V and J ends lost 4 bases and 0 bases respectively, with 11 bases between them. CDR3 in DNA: TGCGCCAGCAGCATAGGACACGTCTCCTACGAGCAGTACTTC. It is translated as CASSIGHVSYEQYF.